The clone carrying this T cell receptor beta chain was counted between two and nine times. PCR employed 60 Vbeta and 13 Jbeta primers. The assay was immunoSEQ multiplex PCR, and TCRdb's table has in-frame clones only and misses some. The sample includes fewer than 150,000 clones, around 73% of them seen just once. The sample comes from a study of cytomegalovirus exposure and HLA in healthy donors. The CDR3 extends over 17 amino acids. V shed 0 bases, J shed 0 bases, and the junction held 4 bases outside the gene matches. Germline V gives CDR1 LGHNA, CDR2 YNFKEQ. Sequencing was performed on PBMCs. This receptor was obtained from a human donor in good health. The rearrangement uses TRBV4-2 and TRBJ2-1, with 8 positions matching TRBD2. In DNA, the CDR3 is TGTGCCAGCAGCCAAGATCCTCTAGCGGGCTCCTACAATGAGCAGTTCTTC. Encoded protein: CASSQDPLAGSYNEQFF.